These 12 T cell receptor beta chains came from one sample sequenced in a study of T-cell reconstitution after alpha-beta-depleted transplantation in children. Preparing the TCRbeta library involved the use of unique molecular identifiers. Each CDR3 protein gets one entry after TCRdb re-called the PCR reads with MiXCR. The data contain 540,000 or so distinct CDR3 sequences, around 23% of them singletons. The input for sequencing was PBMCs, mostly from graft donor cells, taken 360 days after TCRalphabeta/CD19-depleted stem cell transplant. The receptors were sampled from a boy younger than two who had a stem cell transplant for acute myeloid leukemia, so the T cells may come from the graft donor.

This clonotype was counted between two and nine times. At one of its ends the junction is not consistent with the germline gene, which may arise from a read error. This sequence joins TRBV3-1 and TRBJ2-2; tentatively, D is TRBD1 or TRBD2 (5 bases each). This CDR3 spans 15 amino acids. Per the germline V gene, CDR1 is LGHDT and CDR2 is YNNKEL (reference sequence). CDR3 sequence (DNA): TGTGCCAGCAGCCAGGCCGGGACGAAAACCGGGGAGCTGTTTTTT. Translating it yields CASSQAGTKTGELFF.

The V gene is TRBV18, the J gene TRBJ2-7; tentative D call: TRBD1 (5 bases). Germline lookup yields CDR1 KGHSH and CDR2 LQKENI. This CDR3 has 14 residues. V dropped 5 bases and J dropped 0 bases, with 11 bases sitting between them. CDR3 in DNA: TGTGCCAGCTCATCAGGAACAGGCTCCTACGAGCAGTACGTC. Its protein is CASSSGTGSYEQYV.

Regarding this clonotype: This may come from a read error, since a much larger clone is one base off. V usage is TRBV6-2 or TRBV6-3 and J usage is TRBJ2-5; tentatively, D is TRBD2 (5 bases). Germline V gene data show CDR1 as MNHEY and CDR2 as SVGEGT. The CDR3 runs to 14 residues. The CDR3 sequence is CVSSDGVYQETQYF. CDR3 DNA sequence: TGTGTCAGCAGCGACGGGGTTTACCAAGAGACCCAGTACTTC.

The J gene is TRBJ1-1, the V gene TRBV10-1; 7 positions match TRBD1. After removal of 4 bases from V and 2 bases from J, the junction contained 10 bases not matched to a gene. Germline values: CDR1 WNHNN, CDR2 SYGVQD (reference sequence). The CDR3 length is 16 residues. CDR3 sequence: CASSGSGAGGNTEAFF. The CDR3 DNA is TGCGCCAGCAGTGGGTCCGGGGCAGGGGGTAACACTGAAGCTTTCTTT.

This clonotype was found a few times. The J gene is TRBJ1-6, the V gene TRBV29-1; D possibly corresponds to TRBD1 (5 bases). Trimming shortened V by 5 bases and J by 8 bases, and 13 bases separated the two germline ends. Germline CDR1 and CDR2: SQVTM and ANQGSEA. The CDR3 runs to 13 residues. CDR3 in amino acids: CSVRQSDDSPLHF. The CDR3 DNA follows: TGCAGCGTTCGACAGTCGGATGATTCACCCCTCCACTTT.

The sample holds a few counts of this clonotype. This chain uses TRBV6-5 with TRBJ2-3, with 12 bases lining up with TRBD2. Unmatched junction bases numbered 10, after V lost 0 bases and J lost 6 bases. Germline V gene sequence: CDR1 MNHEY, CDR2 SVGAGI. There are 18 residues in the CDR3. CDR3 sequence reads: CASSYSSASGGATDTQYF. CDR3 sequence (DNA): TGTGCCAGCAGTTACTCGTCGGCTAGCGGGGGGGCCACGGATACGCAGTATTTT.

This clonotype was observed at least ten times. This chain's CDR3 is CATSGGGFLTDTQYF. DNA for the CDR3: TGTGCCACCAGCGGCGGGGGATTCCTCACAGATACGCAGTATTTT. The J gene is TRBJ2-3, the V gene TRBV24-1; 7 bases are a match to TRBD2. Germline-derived CDR1 and CDR2 are KGHDR and SFDVKD. Trimming took 7 bases from V and 2 from J; bases not matched to a gene: 8. The CDR3 is 15 residues long.

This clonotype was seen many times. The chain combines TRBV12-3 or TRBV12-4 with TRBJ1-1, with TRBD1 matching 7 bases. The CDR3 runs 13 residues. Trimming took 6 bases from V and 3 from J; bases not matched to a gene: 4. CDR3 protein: CASSHTGDTEAFF. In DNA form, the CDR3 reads TGTGCCAGCAGCCACACAGGGGACACTGAAGCTTTCTTT.

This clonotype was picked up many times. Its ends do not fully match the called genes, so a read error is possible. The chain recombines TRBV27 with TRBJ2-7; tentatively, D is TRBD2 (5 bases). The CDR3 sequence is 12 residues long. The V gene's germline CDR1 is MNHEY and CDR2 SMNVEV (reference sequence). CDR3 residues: CASSLSGNEQYF. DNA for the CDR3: TGTGCCAGCAGCTTATCCGGGAACGAGCAGTACTTC.

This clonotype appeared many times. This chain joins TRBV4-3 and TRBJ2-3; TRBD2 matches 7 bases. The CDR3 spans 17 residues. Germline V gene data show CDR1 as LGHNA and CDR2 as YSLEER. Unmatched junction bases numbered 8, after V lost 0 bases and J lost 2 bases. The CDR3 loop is CASSQEKLATLTDTQYF. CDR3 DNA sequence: TGCGCCAGCAGCCAAGAGAAACTAGCGACACTCACAGATACGCAGTATTTT.

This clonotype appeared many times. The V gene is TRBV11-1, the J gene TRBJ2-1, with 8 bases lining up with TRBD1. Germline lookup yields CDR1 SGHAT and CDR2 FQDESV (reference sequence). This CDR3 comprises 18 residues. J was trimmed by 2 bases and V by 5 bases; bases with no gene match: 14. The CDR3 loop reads CASSPGPFGQGTYNEQFF. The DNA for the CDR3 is TGTGCCAGCAGCCCGGGGCCGTTCGGACAGGGTACCTACAATGAGCAGTTCTTC.

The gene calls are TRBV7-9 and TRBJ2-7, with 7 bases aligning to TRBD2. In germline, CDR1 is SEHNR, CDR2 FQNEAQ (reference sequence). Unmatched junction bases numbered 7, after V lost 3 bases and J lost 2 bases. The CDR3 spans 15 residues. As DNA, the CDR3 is TGTGCCAGCAGCTTGATTCGGGGGGAAACCTACGAGCAGTACTTC. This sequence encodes CASSLIRGETYEQYF.